This T cell receptor beta chain was captured in a study of TIL therapy for anti-PD-1-resistant metastatic lung cancer. At the level of the study: Tumors were harvested before any PD-1/PD-L1 blockade. Tumors carried a median 1.5 non-synonymous mutations per megabase.

This was the immunoSEQ v3 assay. Libraries were sequenced to some 2 million read pairs (survey) or roughly 4.5-6.5 million (deep). The assay was immunoSEQ multiplex PCR, and TCRdb's table has in-frame clones only and misses some. The repertoire has 55,000 to 65,000 clones, over 70% of them found once; the top ten carry about 1.8%. Overall study findings and caveats: Treatment-naive, never-smoker and oncogene-addicted patients were overrepresented in this highly selected cohort.

J gave up 2 bases and V 6 bases, and 14 bases lay outside the gene matches. The CDR3 covers 17 residues. Germline V gene sequence: CDR1 ENHRY, CDR2 SYGVKD. Time point defined: pre-treatment sample, taken before nivolumab and TIL therapy. As concerns this clone: Its target is unknown.

The origin of this receptor is a person between 25 and 80 years old with non-small cell lung cancer. The sample in question was blood, obtained at baseline. V gene TRBV10-3 combines with J gene TRBJ2-7; 9 nucleotides match TRBD1. The CDR3 DNA is TGTGCCATCAGCCTGCCGGGACAGGGTTTTAGAGCCTACGAGCAGTACTTC. Protein sequence: CAISLPGQGFRAYEQYF.